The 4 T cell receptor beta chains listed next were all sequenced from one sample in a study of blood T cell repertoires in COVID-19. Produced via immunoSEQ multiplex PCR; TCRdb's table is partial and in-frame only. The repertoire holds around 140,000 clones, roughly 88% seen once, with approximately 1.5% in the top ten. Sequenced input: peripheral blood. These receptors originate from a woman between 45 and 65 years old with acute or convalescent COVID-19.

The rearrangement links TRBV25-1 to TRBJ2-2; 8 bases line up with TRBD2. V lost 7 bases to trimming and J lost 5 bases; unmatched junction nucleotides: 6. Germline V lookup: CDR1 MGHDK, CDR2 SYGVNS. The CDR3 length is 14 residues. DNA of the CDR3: TGTGCCAGCACGGCTAGCGGGCAAACCGGGGAGCTGTTTTTT. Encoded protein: CASTASGQTGELFF. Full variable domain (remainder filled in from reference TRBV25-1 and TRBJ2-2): EADIYQTPRYLVIGTGKKITLECSQTMGHDKMYWYQQDPGMELHLIHYSYGVNSTEKGDLSSESTVSRIRTEHFPLTLESARPSHTSQYLCASTASGQTGELFFGEGSRLTVL.

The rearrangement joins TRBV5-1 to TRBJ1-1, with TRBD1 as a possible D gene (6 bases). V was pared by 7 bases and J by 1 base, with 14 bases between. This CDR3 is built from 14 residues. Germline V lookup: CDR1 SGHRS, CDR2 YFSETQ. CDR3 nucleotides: TGCGCCAGCCATTGGGGGCAGCCGAACACTGAAGCTTTCTTT. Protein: CASHWGQPNTEAFF.

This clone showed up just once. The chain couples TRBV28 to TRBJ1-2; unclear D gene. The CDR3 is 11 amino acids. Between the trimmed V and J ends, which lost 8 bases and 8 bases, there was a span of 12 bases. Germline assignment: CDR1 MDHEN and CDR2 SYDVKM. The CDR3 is CASGNRRGYTF. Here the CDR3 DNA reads TGTGCCAGCGGAAACAGAAGGGGCTACACCTTC.

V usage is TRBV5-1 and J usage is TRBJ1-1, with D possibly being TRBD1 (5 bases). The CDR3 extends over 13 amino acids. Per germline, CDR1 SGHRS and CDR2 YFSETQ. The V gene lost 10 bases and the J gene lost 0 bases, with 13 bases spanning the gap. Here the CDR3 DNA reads TGCGCCGGTCGACAGAGTATGAACACTGAAGCTTTCTTT. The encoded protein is CAGRQSMNTEAFF.